This is a list of T cell receptor beta chains from one sample in a study of blood T cell repertoires in COVID-19. Libraries were prepared by immunoSEQ multiplex PCR; TCRdb keeps only in-frame clonotypes and omits some of them. The sample comprises 60,000 to 70,000 clones, about nine tenths of which are singletons, and around 4.4% rests with the top ten. The sequenced material came from peripheral blood. These receptors originate from a man aged 50-59 years with active COVID-19. CDR3s include the opening cysteine and the closing phenylalanine or tryptophan. The D gene is left open where the match is weak. Clone size appears in some rows only: once, few, many, or a class for an expanded clone.

J gene | D gene | V gene | clone size | CDR3 protein | CDR3 DNA
TRBJ1-6 | TRBD1 | TRBV6-2/TRBV6-3 | few | CASSQRDRGNSPLHF | TGTGCCAGCAGTCAACGGGACAGGGGGAATTCACCCCTCCACTTT
TRBJ2-2 | TRBD2 | TRBV7-6 | . | CASSSPFRLAENTGELFF | TGTGCCAGCAGCTCCCCATTCCGGCTAGCGGAAAACACCGGGGAGCTGTTTTTT
TRBJ1-5 | TRBD1 | TRBV7-9 | . | CASSLAGQGPNQPQHF | TGTGCCAGCAGCTTAGCGGGACAGGGACCGAATCAGCCCCAGCATTTT
TRBJ2-1 | . | TRBV7-6 | . | CASSPPGAGTKQFF | TGTGCCAGCAGCCCCCCCGGGGCTGGGACAAAGCAGTTCTTC
TRBJ2-1 | TRBD2 | TRBV19 | . | CASSIGLAGGSYNEQFF | TGTGCCAGTAGTATAGGACTAGCGGGAGGCTCCTACAATGAGCAGTTCTTC
TRBJ2-7 | TRBD2 | TRBV6-2/TRBV6-3 | . | CASSYSGPTYEQYF | TGTGCCAGCAGCTATAGCGGGCCCACCTACGAGCAGTACTTC
TRBJ2-5 | . | TRBV2 | . | CASSAKETQYF | TGTGCCAGCAGTGCCAAAGAGACCCAGTACTTC
TRBJ1-2 | TRBD1 | TRBV7-8 | . | CASSLEDRGLNGYTF | TGTGCCAGCAGCTTAGAGGACAGGGGGCTCAATGGCTACACCTTC
TRBJ2-7 | TRBD1 | TRBV6-5 | . | CASNPDRGLGEQYF | TGTGCCAGCAACCCGGACAGGGGGCTGGGCGAGCAGTACTTC
TRBJ1-6 | . | TRBV4-1 | . | CASSQGGRVSPLHF | TGCGCCAGCAGCCAAGGTGGCAGGGTTTCACCCCTCCACTTT
TRBJ2-2 | TRBD1 | TRBV7-7 | . | CASGGQGLGGELFF | TGTGCCAGCGGAGGACAGGGTCTAGGCGGGGAGCTGTTTTTT
TRBJ2-1 | TRBD2 | TRBV24-1 | . | CATSGSLAGGYNEQFF | TGTGCCACCAGTGGCTCGCTAGCGGGGGGTTACAATGAGCAGTTCTTC
TRBJ2-7 | . | TRBV4-1 | . | CASSLPEEAYEQYF | TGCGCCAGCAGCCTTCCGGAAGAAGCGTACGAGCAGTACTTC
TRBJ2-7 | TRBD1 | TRBV11-3 | . | CASSPRQGAGRSYEQYF | TGTGCCAGCAGCCCTCGACAGGGGGCCGGACGGAGCTACGAGCAGTACTTC
TRBJ1-2 | . | TRBV12-3/TRBV12-4 | once | CATRVSGAYGYTF | TGTGCCACCCGAGTATCAGGGGCCTATGGCTACACCTTC
TRBJ2-3 | TRBD2 | TRBV9 | medium-sized | CASSLQWTSGGPTDTQYF | TGTGCCAGCAGCCTCCAGTGGACTAGCGGGGGGCCAACAGATACGCAGTATTTT
TRBJ2-1 | TRBD2 | TRBV7-6 | . | CASSLRASGGPREQFF | TGTGCCAGCAGCTTAAGGGCTAGCGGGGGGCCACGGGAGCAGTTCTTC
TRBJ1-3 | . | TRBV9 | . | CASSVGARTRNTIYF | TGTGCCAGCAGCGTCGGAGCCCGGACTAGGAACACCATATATTTT
TRBJ2-5 | . | TRBV11-3 | . | CASSRGTAGTQYF | TGTGCCAGCAGTCGCGGGACTGCCGGGACCCAGTACTTC
TRBJ2-2 | TRBD2 | TRBV27 | . | CASSPGTSGTGELFF | TGTGCCAGCAGTCCAGGGACTAGCGGGACCGGGGAGCTGTTTTTT
TRBJ1-1 | . | TRBV2 | . | CASSETAGYTEAFF | TGTGCCAGCAGTGAGACGGCGGGTTACACTGAAGCTTTCTTT
TRBJ1-1 | TRBD1 | TRBV20-1 | . | CSASLGGGADTEAFF | TGCAGTGCTAGTCTCGGAGGGGGCGCCGACACTGAAGCTTTCTTT
TRBJ1-2 | TRBD1 | TRBV24-1 | . | CATSETGNNYGYTF | TGTGCCACCAGTGAGACAGGGAACAACTATGGCTACACCTTC
TRBJ2-5 | . | TRBV3-1/TRBV3-2 | . | CASSNEDSFRETQYF | TGTGCCAGCAGCAATGAAGACAGCTTCCGAGAGACCCAGTACTTC
TRBJ1-2 | . | TRBV9 | . | CASSVGGVGYTF | TGTGCCAGCAGCGTAGGGGGGGTAGGCTACACCTTC
TRBJ2-3 | TRBD2 | TRBV19 | few | CASRTSGTSTDTQYF | TGTGCCAGTCGGACTAGCGGAACTAGCACAGATACGCAGTATTTT
TRBJ2-7 | TRBD2 | TRBV6-6 | . | CASKAGGPNYEQYF | TGTGCCAGCAAGGCGGGAGGGCCGAATTACGAGCAGTACTTC
TRBJ1-2 | . | TRBV5-1 | . | CASSLLGQTNYGYTF | TGCGCCAGCAGCCTACTCGGACAGACTAACTATGGCTACACCTTC
TRBJ1-3 | . | TRBV2 | . | CASSVIDTIYF | TGTGCCAGCTCCGTTATCGACACCATATATTTT
TRBJ1-6 | TRBD1 | TRBV27 | . | CASSLSPTGKNSPLHF | TGTGCCAGCAGTTTATCGCCGACAGGGAAAAATTCACCCCTCCACTTT
TRBJ2-2 | . | TRBV24-1 | . | CATSAGVLTGELFF | TGTGCCACCAGTGCGGGGGTTCTCACCGGGGAGCTGTTTTTT
TRBJ2-1 | . | TRBV28 | . | CASSLIGDEQFF | TGTGCCAGCAGTTTAATAGGGGATGAGCAGTTCTTC
TRBJ1-2 | . | TRBV12-3/TRBV12-4 | . | CASSLDRAGYTF | TGTGCCAGCAGTTTAGACAGGGCTGGCTACACCTTC
TRBJ1-2 | TRBD1 | TRBV28 | . | CASSRTDRAVNGYTF | TGTGCCAGCAGTCGCACGGACAGGGCGGTCAATGGCTACACCTTC
TRBJ1-2 | TRBD1 | TRBV12-3/TRBV12-4 | . | CASSRTGNGYTF | TGTGCCAGCAGTAGGACAGGGAATGGCTACACCTTC
TRBJ1-6 | . | TRBV23-1 | once | CASSQAVRLNPSSYNSPLHF | TGCGCCAGCAGTCAAGCGGTCCGTTTAAACCCTAGCTCCTATAATTCACCCCTCCACTTT
TRBJ1-2 | TRBD1 | TRBV7-9 | once | CASSPRTGEVYGYTF | TGTGCCAGCAGCCCCCGGACAGGGGAAGTGTATGGCTACACCTTC
TRBJ2-1 | TRBD2 | TRBV2 | . | CASSGPRTSAYNEQFF | TGTGCCAGCAGTGGACCCCGGACTAGCGCTTACAATGAGCAGTTCTTC
TRBJ1-4 | . | TRBV11-3 | . | CASSQGREKLFF | TGTGCCAGCAGCCAGGGCAGGGAAAAACTGTTTTTT
TRBJ2-1 | . | TRBV5-4 | . | CASSSRRLGGNEQFF | TGTGCCAGCAGCTCGCGGAGGTTAGGGGGCAATGAGCAGTTCTTC
TRBJ2-6 | TRBD1 | TRBV15 | . | CATSRDEGAWANVLTF | TGTGCCACCAGCAGAGATGAGGGGGCGTGGGCCAACGTCCTGACTTTC